This TCR beta chain was identified in a study of cytomegalovirus exposure and HLA in healthy donors. 60 Vbeta and 13 Jbeta primers were used in PCR. Under the authors' procedure: Later analysis identified tens of millions of unique TCR beta chains, about 10 million shared. Profiled with immunoSEQ multiplex PCR; TCRdb holds only in-frame clones, not every one. The V and J calls and clone size come from that table; D and trimming were worked out from the DNA. The sample carries over 200,000 clones, roughly 80% recorded once. General observations from the study: Available immune exposure information covered CMV serostatus only. Per a prior analysis, the majority of TCR beta V segments were productive roughly 87% or roughly 30% of the time. Because they were indistinguishable, some V segments, including TRBV6-2 and TRBV6-3, were excluded.

CDR3 length: 14 residues. Germline loops: CDR1 MNHEY, CDR2 SVGAGI. V was clipped by 0 bases and J by 8 bases, with 13 bases between them. This clone came up once. The antigen remains unidentified. The sequence was obtained from a man aged 35-49 years in good health and CMV-seropositive. The material sequenced was PBMCs. The chain links TRBV6-5 to TRBJ1-2; D is unresolved. The DNA of the CDR3 is TGTGCCAGCAGTTACTCTGTCCAGGCCGGCGGCTACACCTTC. Translating gives CASSYSVQAGGYTF.